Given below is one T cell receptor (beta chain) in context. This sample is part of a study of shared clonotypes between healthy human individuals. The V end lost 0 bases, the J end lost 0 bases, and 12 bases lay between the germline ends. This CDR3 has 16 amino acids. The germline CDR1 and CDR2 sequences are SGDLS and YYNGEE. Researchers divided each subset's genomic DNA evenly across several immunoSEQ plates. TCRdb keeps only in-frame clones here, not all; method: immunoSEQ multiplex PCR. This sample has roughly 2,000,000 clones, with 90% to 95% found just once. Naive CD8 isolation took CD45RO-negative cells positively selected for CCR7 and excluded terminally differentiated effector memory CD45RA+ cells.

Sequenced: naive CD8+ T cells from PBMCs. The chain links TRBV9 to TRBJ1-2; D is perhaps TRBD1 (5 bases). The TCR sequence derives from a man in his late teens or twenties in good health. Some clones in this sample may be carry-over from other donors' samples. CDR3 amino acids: CASSVGGKPPNYGYTF. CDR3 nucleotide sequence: TGTGCCAGCAGCGTAGGGGGCAAGCCGCCTAACTATGGCTACACCTTC.